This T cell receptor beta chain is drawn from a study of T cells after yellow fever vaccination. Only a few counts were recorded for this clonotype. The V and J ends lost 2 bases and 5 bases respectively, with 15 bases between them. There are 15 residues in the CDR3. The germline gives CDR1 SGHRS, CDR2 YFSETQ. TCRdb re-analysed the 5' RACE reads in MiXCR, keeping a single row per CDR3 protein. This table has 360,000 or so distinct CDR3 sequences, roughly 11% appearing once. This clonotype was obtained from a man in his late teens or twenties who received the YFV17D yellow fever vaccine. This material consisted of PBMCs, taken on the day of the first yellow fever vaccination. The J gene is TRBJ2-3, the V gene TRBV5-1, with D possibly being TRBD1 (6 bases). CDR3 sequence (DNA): TGCGCCAGCAGCTTAATTAACAGGGTTAAAGATACGCAGTATTTT. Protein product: CASSLINRVKDTQYF.